This T cell receptor beta chain was captured by sequencing in a study of T-cell reconstitution after alpha-beta-depleted transplantation in children. Findings and caveats of the study: At one year after transplant, newly produced T cells mostly accounted for T-cell counts and diversity. Reportedly, only several hundred clones from non-depleted graft cells drove alpha-beta T-cell counts at about two months.

This clonotype was counted many times. Its antigen remains unknown. Preparation of the TCRbeta library was carried out with unique molecular identifiers. TCRdb recomputed calls from the PCR reads with MiXCR, one row per CDR3 protein. The sample carries 200,000 to 250,000 distinct CDR3 sequences, under 13% recorded once. Sequences were derived from PBMCs, sampled before TCRalphabeta/CD19-depleted stem cell transplant. The TCR sequence derives from a child younger than two with acute myeloid leukemia, due to receive a stem cell transplant.

The CDR3 DNA reads TGCGCCAGCAGCTTAGGGGATGGCCCTCCCTATGGCTACACCTTC. It yields the protein CASSLGDGPPYGYTF. The chain has TRBV5-1 and TRBJ1-2; D is perhaps TRBD1 (5 bases). CDR3 length equals 15 residues. The V gene's germline CDR1 is SGHRS and CDR2 YFSETQ. V lost 2 bases, J lost 4 bases, and 15 bases lay in between.